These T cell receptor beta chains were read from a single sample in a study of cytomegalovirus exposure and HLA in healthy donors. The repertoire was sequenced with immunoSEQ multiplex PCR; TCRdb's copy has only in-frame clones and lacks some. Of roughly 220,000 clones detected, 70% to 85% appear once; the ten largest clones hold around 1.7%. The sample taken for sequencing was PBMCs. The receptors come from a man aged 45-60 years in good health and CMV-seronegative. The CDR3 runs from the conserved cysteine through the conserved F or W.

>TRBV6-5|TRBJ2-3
CASSLRDTQYF
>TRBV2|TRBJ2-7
CASSETGLAASYEQYF
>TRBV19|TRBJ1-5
CASKQDPIPNQPQHF
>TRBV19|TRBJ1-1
CATGQVSMNTEAFF
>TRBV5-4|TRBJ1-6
CASSRGQGGNSPLHF
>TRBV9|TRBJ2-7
CASSETGSYEQYF
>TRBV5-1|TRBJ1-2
CASSLYGRGSYGYTF
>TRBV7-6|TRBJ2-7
CASSFSGGPEEQYF
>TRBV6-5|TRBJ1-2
CASSYSSRPYGYTF
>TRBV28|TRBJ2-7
CASTPSLVYEQYF
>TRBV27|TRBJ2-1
CASSLPGAGDYNEQFF
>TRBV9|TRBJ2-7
CASSVSGSGYEQYF
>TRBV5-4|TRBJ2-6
CASSSGLFGANVLTF
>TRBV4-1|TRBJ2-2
CASSQDGGGLVGKNTGELFF
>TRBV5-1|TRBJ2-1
CASSSGGLAGDDEQFF
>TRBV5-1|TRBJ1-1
CASSPQDSLNTEAFF
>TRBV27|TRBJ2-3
CASSFLLTGTSGRDTQYF
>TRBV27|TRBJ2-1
CASSTTGTSSYNEQFF
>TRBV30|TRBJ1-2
CAWSPLTGANYGYTF
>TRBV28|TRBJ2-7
CASSTQDSFKQYF
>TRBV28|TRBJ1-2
CASRVRTGPSGYTF
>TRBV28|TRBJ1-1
CASSPPPGGRLNTEAFF
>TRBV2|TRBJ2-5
CASSPDRGQETQYF
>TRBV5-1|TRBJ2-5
CASSNPQETQYF
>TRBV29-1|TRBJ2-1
CSVIPSVTNEQFF
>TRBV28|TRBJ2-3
CASSLLGDSTDTQYF
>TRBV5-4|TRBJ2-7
CASSPQGFYEQYF
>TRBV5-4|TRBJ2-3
CASSLGGGGANTDTQYF
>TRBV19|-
CATTQTGSSYEQYF
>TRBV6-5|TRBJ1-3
CASRPTGGAGNTIYF
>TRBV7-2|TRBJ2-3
CASSQQIQRMTDTQYF
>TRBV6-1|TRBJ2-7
CASRRTGSTYEQYF
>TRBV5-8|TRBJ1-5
CASSLGTGMRPQHF
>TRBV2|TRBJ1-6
CASRDGSIISGNSPLHF
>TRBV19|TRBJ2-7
CASRPPGRGPGLEYEQYF
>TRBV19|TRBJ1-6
CASSKTGPSPLHF
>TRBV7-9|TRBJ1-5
CASSLGPNYNQPQHF
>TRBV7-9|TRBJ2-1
CASRPTVGLPNEQFF
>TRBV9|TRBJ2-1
CASSETSANYNEQFF
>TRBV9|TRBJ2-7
CASSVAGSQYEQYF
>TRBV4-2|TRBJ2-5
CASSRGTGLAGGSETQYF
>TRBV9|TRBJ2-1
CASSVSTVVDNEQFF
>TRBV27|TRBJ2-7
CASSSSGTGGGKQYF
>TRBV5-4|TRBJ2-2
CASSATEGDTGELFF
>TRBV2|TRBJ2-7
CASKRTSGYEQYF
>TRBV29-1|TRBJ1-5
CSALIEGARNQPQHF
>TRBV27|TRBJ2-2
CASSPGSNTGELFF
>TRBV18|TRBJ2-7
CASSPTGVGEQYF
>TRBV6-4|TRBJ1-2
CASSVGQGAECYTF
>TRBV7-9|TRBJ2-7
CASSGYRADEQYF
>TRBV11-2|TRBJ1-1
CASSRRENTEAFF
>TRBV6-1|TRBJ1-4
CATVDAGRLDEKLFF
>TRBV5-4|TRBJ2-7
CASSVPGLIYEQYF
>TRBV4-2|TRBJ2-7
CASSRPLVGQNTYEQYF